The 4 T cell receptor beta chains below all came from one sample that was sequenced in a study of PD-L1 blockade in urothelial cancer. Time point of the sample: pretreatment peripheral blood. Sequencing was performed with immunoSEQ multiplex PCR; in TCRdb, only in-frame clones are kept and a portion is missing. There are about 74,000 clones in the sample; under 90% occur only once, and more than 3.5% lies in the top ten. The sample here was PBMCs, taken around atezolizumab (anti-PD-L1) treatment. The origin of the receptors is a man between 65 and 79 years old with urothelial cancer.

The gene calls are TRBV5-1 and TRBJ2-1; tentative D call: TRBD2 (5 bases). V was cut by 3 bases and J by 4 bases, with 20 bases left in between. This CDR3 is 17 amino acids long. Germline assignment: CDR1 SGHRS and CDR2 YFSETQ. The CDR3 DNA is TGCGCCAGCAGCTCCGAAAGCGGACCAGCTGGGTACAATGAGCAGTTCTTC. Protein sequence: CASSSESGPAGYNEQFF.

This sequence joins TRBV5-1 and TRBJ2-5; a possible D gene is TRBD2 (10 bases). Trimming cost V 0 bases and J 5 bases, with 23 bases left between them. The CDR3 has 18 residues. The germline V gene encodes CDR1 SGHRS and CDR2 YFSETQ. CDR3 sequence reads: CASSLGQGGLASGETQYF. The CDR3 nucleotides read TGCGCCAGCAGCTTGGGACAGGGGGGACTAGCGTCCGGGGAGACCCAGTACTTC. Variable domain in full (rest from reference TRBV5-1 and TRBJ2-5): KAGVTQTPRYLIKTRGQQVTLSCSPISGHRSVSWYQQTPGQGLQFLFEYFSETQRNKGNFPGRFSGRQFSNSRSEMNVSTLELGDSALYLCASSLGQGGLASGETQYFGPGTRLLVL.

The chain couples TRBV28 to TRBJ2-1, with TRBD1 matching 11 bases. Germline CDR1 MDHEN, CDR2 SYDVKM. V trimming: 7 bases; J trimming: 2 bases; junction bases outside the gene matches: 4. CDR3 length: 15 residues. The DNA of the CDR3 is TGTGCCAGCACCTGGGACAGGGGGACCTACAATGAGCAGTTCTTC. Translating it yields CASTWDRGTYNEQFF.

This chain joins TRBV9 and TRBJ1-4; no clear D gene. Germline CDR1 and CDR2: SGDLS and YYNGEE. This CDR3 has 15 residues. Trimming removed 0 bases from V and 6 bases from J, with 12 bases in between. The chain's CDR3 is CASSVGGRRDEKLFF. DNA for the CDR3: TGTGCCAGCAGCGTAGGAGGTCGGAGGGATGAAAAACTGTTTTTT. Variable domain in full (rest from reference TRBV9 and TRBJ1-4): DSGVTQTPKHLITATGQRVTLRCSPRSGDLSVYWYQQSLDQGLQFLIQYYNGEERAKGNILERFSAQQFPDLHSELNLSSLELGDSALYFCASSVGGRRDEKLFFGSGTQLSVL.